These T cell receptor beta chains were read from a single sample in a study of CD8 T cells in Susac syndrome. TCRdb re-called the immunoSEQ multiplex PCR reads through MiXCR, storing one row per CDR3 protein. The table lists 200,000 to 250,000 distinct CDR3 sequences, 95% of them singletons. The specimen sequenced was CD4+ T cells from PBMCs. All receptors derive from a human donor with multiple sclerosis. CDR3s include the opening cysteine and the closing phenylalanine or tryptophan. Each record gives: D gene, clone size, V gene, J gene, CDR3 DNA, CDR3 protein. The D gene is left open where the match is weak. Clone size, where shown, is once, few, many, or a class for clones that have expanded.

>TRBD1|-|TRBV30|TRBJ1-5
TGTGCCGCCCAGGACAGGGGAAGTCAGCCCCAGCATTTT
CAAQDRGSQPQHF
>-|-|TRBV20-1|TRBJ1-5
TGCAGTGGTAAGGTGGGGGGCCCGGGCAATCAGCCCCAGCATTTT
CSGKVGGPGNQPQHF
>TRBD1|-|TRBV20-1|TRBJ2-1
TGCAGTGCTAGAGATCACGGGACAGGGGATAGGAACAATGAGCAGTTCTTC
CSARDHGTGDRNNEQFF
>-|-|TRBV9|TRBJ2-1
TGTGCCAGCAGCGTCAGCTACAGCGCTGAGCAGTTCTTC
CASSVSYSAEQFF
>-|-|TRBV12-3/TRBV12-4|TRBJ2-2
TGTGCCAGCGCGACTACCGGGGAGCTGTTTTTT
CASATTGELFF
>-|once|TRBV2|TRBJ1-5
TGTGCCAGCAGTTGGGTGAATAGCAATCAGCCCCAGCATTTT
CASSWVNSNQPQHF
>-|-|TRBV5-1|TRBJ1-6
TGCGCCAGCAGCTTGTCCGGGGGCTATAATTCACCCCTCCACTTT
CASSLSGGYNSPLHF
>-|-|TRBV20-1|TRBJ1-3
TGCAGTGCTAGAACTGGAAACACCATATATTTT
CSARTGNTIYF
>-|-|TRBV30|TRBJ1-2
TGTGCCTGGACGGGACGTCGCCTCGCTAACTATGGCTACACCTTC
CAWTGRRLANYGYTF
>-|-|TRBV2|TRBJ2-1
TGTGCCACAGGGGACTACAAGGATGAGCAGTTCTTC
CATGDYKDEQFF
>-|-|TRBV5-1|TRBJ2-1
TGCGCCAGCAGCTTGTCTGGACAACCCTACAATGAGCAGTTCTTC
CASSLSGQPYNEQFF
>TRBD1|-|TRBV11-1|TRBJ1-2
TGTGCCAGCAGCACCTTAACAGGGGCAAACTATGGCTACACCTTC
CASSTLTGANYGYTF
>-|-|TRBV30|TRBJ2-4
TGTGCCTGGAAACGGGTTGACAAAAACATTCAGTACTTC
CAWKRVDKNIQYF
>TRBD2|-|TRBV27|TRBJ2-3
TGTGCCAGCAGGGGCACGGGACTAGCGGAGTGGGCTAGCACAGATACGCAGTATTTT
CASRGTGLAEWASTDTQYF
>TRBD2|-|TRBV20-1|TRBJ2-5
TGCAGTGCGGACCTACCGGGGGGTACGAACCAAGAGACCCAGTACTTC
CSADLPGGTNQETQYF
>TRBD1|once|TRBV27|TRBJ1-1
TGTGCCAGCAGTATGAAACAGGGGTACACTGAAGCTTTCTTT
CASSMKQGYTEAFF
>-|-|TRBV3-1|TRBJ1-1
TGTGCCAGCAGCCGAAAGGGAGTTGAAGCTTTCTTT
CASSRKGVEAFF
>TRBD1|-|TRBV2|TRBJ2-3
TGTGCCAGCAGGCCGGACAGGGGGAATAGGGATACGCAGTATTTT
CASRPDRGNRDTQYF
>-|-|TRBV5-6|TRBJ1-6
TGTGCCAGCAGCCCAACCGGCGGGGGGGCGAGGTCACCCCTCCACTTT
CASSPTGGGARSPLHF
>-|-|TRBV6-6|TRBJ1-2
TGTGCCAGCAGTCACCGGGTCTATGGCTACACCTTC
CASSHRVYGYTF
>-|-|TRBV18|TRBJ2-1
TGTGCCAGCTCACCTGGAGGGGCGAGTAGGGGTGAGCAGTTCTTC
CASSPGGASRGEQFF
>-|once|TRBV3-1|TRBJ1-4
TGTGCCAGCAGCCAACGACTTAATGAAAAACTGTTTTTT
CASSQRLNEKLFF